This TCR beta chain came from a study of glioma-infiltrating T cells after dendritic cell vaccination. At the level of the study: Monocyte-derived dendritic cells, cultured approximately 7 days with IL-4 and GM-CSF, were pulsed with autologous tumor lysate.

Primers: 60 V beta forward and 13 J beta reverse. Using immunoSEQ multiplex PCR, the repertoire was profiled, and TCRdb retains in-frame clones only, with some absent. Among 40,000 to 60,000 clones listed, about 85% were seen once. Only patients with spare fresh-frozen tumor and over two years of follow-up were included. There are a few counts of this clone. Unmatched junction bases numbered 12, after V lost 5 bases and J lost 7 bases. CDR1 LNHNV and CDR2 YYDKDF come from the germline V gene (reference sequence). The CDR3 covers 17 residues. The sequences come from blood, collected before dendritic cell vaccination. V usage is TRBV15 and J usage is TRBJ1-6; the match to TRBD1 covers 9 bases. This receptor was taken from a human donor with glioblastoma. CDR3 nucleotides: TGTGCCACCAGCCCCGGGGGACAGGGCTTCCAAAATTCACCCCTCCACTTT. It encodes CATSPGGQGFQNSPLHF.